A single sample is the source of the 15 T cell receptor beta chains below, sequenced in a study of blood T cell repertoires in COVID-19. Sequencing was performed with immunoSEQ multiplex PCR; in TCRdb, only in-frame clones are kept and a portion is missing. The table lists 250,000 to 350,000 clones, about nine tenths of them singletons. Sequenced material: peripheral blood. These receptors all stem from a woman in her twenties or thirties with active or convalescent COVID-19.

The V and J genes are TRBV29-1 and TRBJ2-3, with 12 bases aligning to TRBD2. This CDR3 contains 16 residues. Germline CDR1 and CDR2: SQVTM and ANQGSEA. Trimming at V came to 1 base and at J to 6 bases, leaving 8 bases not matched to a gene. The CDR3 loop is CSVEGLAGGPVDTQYF. CDR3 coding DNA: TGCAGCGTTGAAGGTCTAGCGGGGGGGCCTGTGGATACGCAGTATTTT.

The chain is built from TRBV9 and TRBJ1-4, with a tentative D call TRBD1 (6 bases). Trimming removed 7 bases from V and 1 base from J, with 20 bases in between. This CDR3 spans 17 amino acids. The germline V gene encodes CDR1 SGDLS and CDR2 YYNGEE. CDR3 nucleotide sequence: TGTGCCAGCCTGTCAGAGGGGGATGTGGGAACTAATGAAAAACTGTTTTTT. Protein product: CASLSEGDVGTNEKLFF.

The chain recombines TRBV5-5 with TRBJ2-5; 8 nucleotides agree with TRBD1. The CDR3 is made up of 14 amino acids. Germline lookup yields CDR1 SGHKS and CDR2 YYEKEE (reference sequence). The J segment lost 2 bases and the V segment lost 4 bases, leaving 4 bases of the junction unmatched. This CDR3 is CASSPGQGQETQYF. The DNA for the CDR3 is TGTGCCAGCAGCCCCGGACAGGGACAAGAGACCCAGTACTTC.

The chain recombines TRBV19 with TRBJ2-1, with 8 bases matching TRBD2. This CDR3 comprises 19 residues. Losses at the gene ends were 6 bases for V and 0 bases for J; bases not matched to a gene: 16. In germline, CDR1 is LNHDA, CDR2 SQIVND (reference sequence). The CDR3 here is CASSGPTGSGVSSYNEQFF. The CDR3 coding sequence is TGTGCCAGTAGCGGCCCGACTGGTAGCGGGGTAAGCTCCTACAATGAGCAGTTCTTC.

This clone was seen just once. In DNA, the CDR3 is TGTGCCAGCAGCTGGACAGGGGGGAACACTGAAGCTTTCTTT. Protein: CASSWTGGNTEAFF. The chain recombines TRBV6-2 or TRBV6-3 with TRBJ1-1, with 10 bases fitting TRBD1. The CDR3 extends over 14 amino acids. CDR1 MNHEY and CDR2 SVGEGT come from the germline V gene. The V segment lost 6 bases and the J segment 1 base; nucleotides outside the gene matches: 2.

V gene TRBV5-8 combines with J gene TRBJ2-1, with 10 bases matching TRBD1. Germline CDR1 SGHTS, CDR2 YDEGEE. V trimming: 3 bases; J trimming: 8 bases; junction bases outside the gene matches: 5. There are 14 residues in the CDR3. This CDR3 reads CASSSGQGQDEQFF. The CDR3 coding sequence is TGTGCCAGCAGCTCGGGACAGGGGCAAGATGAGCAGTTCTTC.

The V gene is TRBV7-9, the J gene TRBJ2-7; TRBD1 matches 9 bases. The CDR3 sequence is 14 residues long. Per the germline V gene, CDR1 is SEHNR and CDR2 is FQNEAQ (reference sequence). J lost 5 bases, V lost 5 bases, and 7 bases had no gene match. In DNA, the CDR3 is TGTGCCAGCAGCCTGGGACAGGGCCCCGACGAGCAGTACTTC. This codes for CASSLGQGPDEQYF.

The V call is TRBV30, the J call TRBJ2-1; 11 bases map to TRBD2. With V trimmed by 5 bases and J by 9 bases, 9 bases remained unmatched. CDR1 GTSNPN and CDR2 SVGIG come from the germline V gene (reference sequence). CDR3 length: 14 amino acids. The CDR3 spells CAWRNSGGASEQFF. The CDR3 DNA sequence: TGTGCCTGGCGAAATAGCGGGGGGGCATCTGAGCAGTTCTTC.

The chain links TRBV7-9 to TRBJ2-7; 9 nucleotides align to TRBD1. CDR3 length: 15 residues. After removal of 0 bases from V and 5 bases from J, the junction contained 5 bases not matched to a gene. The germline CDR1 and CDR2 sequences are SEHNR and FQNEAQ (reference sequence). DNA for the CDR3: TGTGCCAGCAGCTTAGCAGGGACAGGGATCCACGAGCAGTACTTC. This encodes CASSLAGTGIHEQYF.

A word on this clone: Mismatch with germline at one junction end may stem from a read error. The chain couples TRBV7-7 to TRBJ2-3, with D unresolved. The CDR3 is 14 residues long. Germline V lookup: CDR1 SSHAT, CDR2 FNYEAQ (reference sequence). The chain's CDR3 is CASSLLRSSDTQYF. CDR3 DNA sequence: TGTGCTAGCAGCTTACTCAGGTCGTCAGATACGCAGTATTTT.

This clone has only a few counts. V gene TRBV7-9 combines with J gene TRBJ1-4; 9 nucleotides agree with TRBD1. V was pared by 5 bases and J by 8 bases, with 9 bases of the junction left unmatched. Germline values: CDR1 SEHNR, CDR2 FQNEAQ (reference sequence). The CDR3 runs 15 residues. The CDR3 region is CASSGWDREKEKLFF. CDR3 bases: TGTGCCAGCAGCGGATGGGACAGGGAGAAGGAAAAACTGTTTTTT. Filled out from reference TRBV7-9 and TRBJ1-4, the complete variable domain reads DTGVSQNPRHKITKRGQNVTFRCDPISEHNRLYWYRQTLGQGPEFLTYFQNEAQLEKSRLLSDRFSAERPKGSFSTLEIQRTEQGDSAMYLCASSGWDREKEKLFFGSGTQLSVL.

The chain carries TRBV7-3 and TRBJ1-3, with a possible D match to TRBD1 (5 bases). The CDR3 covers 13 residues. Germline CDR1 and CDR2: SGHTA and FQGTGA. The germline V and J ends were trimmed by 5 bases and 9 bases, with 14 bases remaining between them. The CDR3 DNA reads as TGTGCCAGCAGCGGGTCAGGGTTCGTCACCATATATTTT. Its translation: CASSGSGFVTIYF.

The gene calls are TRBV10-3 and TRBJ2-3; weak D call: TRBD1 (6 bases). V was trimmed by 4 bases and J by 4 bases, leaving 12 bases between them. This CDR3 comprises 14 residues. Germline CDR1 ENHRY, CDR2 SYGVKD. This CDR3 reads CAISARQESDTQYF. The CDR3 coding sequence is TGTGCCATCAGTGCCCGACAGGAGTCAGATACGCAGTATTTT.

This rearrangement joins TRBV18 to TRBJ2-1, with TRBD2 matching over 16 bases. Trimming cost V 6 bases and J 4 bases; bases outside gene matches: 3. Per the germline V gene, CDR1 is KGHSH and CDR2 is LQKENI. CDR3 length: 16 residues. For the CDR3, the DNA is TGTGCCAGCTCGCCGGGACTAGCGGGGGGGTACAATGAGCAGTTCTTC. It yields the protein CASSPGLAGGYNEQFF.

The V gene is TRBV27, the J gene TRBJ2-1; no definite D call. V lost 6 bases and J 0 bases, leaving 24 bases between the germline ends. Germline loops: CDR1 MNHEY, CDR2 SMNVEV (reference sequence). The CDR3 has 19 residues. The DNA of the CDR3 is TGTGCCAGCAGGACACTCAATCTCCTTGAGTTGGGCTCCTACAATGAGCAGTTCTTC. Protein: CASRTLNLLELGSYNEQFF.